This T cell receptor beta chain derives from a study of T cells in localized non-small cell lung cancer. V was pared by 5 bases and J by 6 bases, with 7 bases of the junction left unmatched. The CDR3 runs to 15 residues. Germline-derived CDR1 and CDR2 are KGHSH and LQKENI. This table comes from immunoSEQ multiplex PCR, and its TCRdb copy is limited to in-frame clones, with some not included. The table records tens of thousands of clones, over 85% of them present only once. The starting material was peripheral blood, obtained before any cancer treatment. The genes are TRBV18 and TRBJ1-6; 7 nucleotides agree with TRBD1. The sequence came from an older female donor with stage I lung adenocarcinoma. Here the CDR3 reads CASSFSRDSNSPLHF. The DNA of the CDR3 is TGTGCCAGCTCATTCTCACGGGACAGTAATTCACCCCTCCACTTT.